Listed below are T cell receptor beta chains from one sample, sequenced in a study of control samples from healthy donors and cancer patients. This table comes from immunoSEQ multiplex PCR, and its TCRdb copy is limited to in-frame clones, with some not included. The sample comprises around 99,000 clones, 75% to 90% of which are singletons, and roughly 18% rests with the top ten. The source material was blood. All receptors derive from a woman between 50 and 59 years old in good health. Each CDR3 is given with its conserved first and last residue. D genes are given only for firm matches. The listing skips clone size in some rows; elsewhere it reads once, few, many or a size class.

v_gene,d_gene,abundance,j_gene,CDR3nt,CDR3aa
TRBV7-9,TRBD2,-,TRBJ2-1,TGTGCCAGCAGCCGACTAGCGGGAGGATCATACAATGAGCAGTTCTTC,CASSRLAGGSYNEQFF
TRBV19,TRBD1,-,TRBJ2-7,TGTGCCAGTAAACCGGGACAGGGGAGTGAGCAGTACTTC,CASKPGQGSEQYF
TRBV11-3,TRBD1,-,TRBJ2-3,TGTGCCAGCAGCTCGGGACAGGCGGGCGCAGATACGCAGTATTTT,CASSSGQAGADTQYF
TRBV4-1,-,once,TRBJ1-6,TGCGCCAGCAGCCCTCTGGGTGGAACCCTCCACTTT,CASSPLGGTLHF
TRBV5-6,TRBD1,-,TRBJ1-4,TGTGCCAGCAGCAACCGGGACAGGGTAAAACTGTTTTTT,CASSNRDRVKLFF
TRBV25-1,-,-,TRBJ2-1,TGTGCCAGCAGTGAATGGGCAGGCCGCAATGAGCAGTTCTTC,CASSEWAGRNEQFF
TRBV19,-,-,TRBJ1-5,TGTGCCAGTAGTATAGTGTTGGTTGTTAGCAATCAGCCCCAGCATTTT,CASSIVLVVSNQPQHF
TRBV24-1,TRBD2,-,TRBJ2-3,TGTGCCACCAGTGATCCTACCGCCGGACTAGCGGGCACAGATACGCAGTATTTT,CATSDPTAGLAGTDTQYF
TRBV10-3,-,-,TRBJ1-5,TGTGCCACCGGGTGGGGGTGGCCCCAGCATTTT,CATGWGWPQHF
TRBV9,-,few,TRBJ1-6,TGTGCCAGCAGCTCGACAGGACGTGGTTATTCACCCCTCCACTTT,CASSSTGRGYSPLHF
TRBV12-3/TRBV12-4,-,-,TRBJ2-6,TGTGCCAGCAAACCAGCTGGGGCCAACGTCCTGACTTTC,CASKPAGANVLTF
TRBV7-8,TRBD1,-,TRBJ1-6,TGTGCCAGCAGCTCTGACAGGGGTAATTCACCCCTCCACTTT,CASSSDRGNSPLHF
TRBV7-9,-,-,TRBJ1-4,TGTGCCAGCAGCTCAGTTGCGGGGGTTAATGAAAAACTGTTTTTT,CASSSVAGVNEKLFF
TRBV6-5,-,-,TRBJ1-3,TGTGCCAGTGGATGGGACACCATATATTTT,CASGWDTIYF
TRBV7-2,TRBD1,-,TRBJ1-1,TGTGCCAGCAGCATCGGGACAGTGAACACTGAAGCTTTCTTT,CASSIGTVNTEAFF
TRBV5-6,-,-,TRBJ2-5,TGTGCCAGCAGCTTCTTTTTCCTTCAAGAGACCCAGTACTTC,CASSFFFLQETQYF
TRBV4-3,TRBD1,-,TRBJ1-1,TGCGCCAGCAGCCAAGATTATAACAGGGGAACCACTGAAGCTTTCTTT,CASSQDYNRGTTEAFF
TRBV27,-,-,TRBJ2-6,TGTGCCAGCAGTTTAGGGTTCTCTGGGGCCAACGTCCTGACTTTC,CASSLGFSGANVLTF
TRBV7-7,TRBD2,-,TRBJ2-1,TGTGCCAGCAGCTTGGGACTAGCGGTCTACAATGAGCAGTTCTTC,CASSLGLAVYNEQFF
TRBV11-2,TRBD1,-,TRBJ2-3,TGTGCCAGCAGCTTAAGGCGCGGACAGGGACTGGTGGATACGCAGTATTTT,CASSLRRGQGLVDTQYF
TRBV7-3,-,few,TRBJ2-2,TGTGCCAGCAGCTTAACTGGGTCGGGTGGGGAGCTGTTTTTT,CASSLTGSGGELFF
TRBV3-1/TRBV3-2,TRBD1,-,TRBJ1-1,TGTGCCAGCAGCCGGAAGAGACAGGGGGGGAGGACTGAAGCTTTCTTT,CASSRKRQGGRTEAFF
TRBV30,TRBD2,-,TRBJ2-5,TGTGCCTGGGATAACAGTCGGGGGGAGGTACAAGAGACCCAGTACTTC,CAWDNSRGEVQETQYF
TRBV28,-,-,TRBJ2-3,TGTGCCAGCAGTTTAGGACAGAGGGGGGCAGATACGCAGTATTTT,CASSLGQRGADTQYF
TRBV19,-,-,TRBJ1-1,TGTGCCAGTAGTATAGATCGAGGAAACAGGGCAAGGGGTGAAGCTTTCTTT,CASSIDRGNRARGEAFF
TRBV3-1/TRBV3-2,-,once,TRBJ1-6,TGTGCCAGCAGCCAAGGTCCGGGCGTAGCTAATTCACCCCTCCACTTT,CASSQGPGVANSPLHF
TRBV3-1/TRBV3-2,-,-,TRBJ1-5,TGTGCCAGCAGCCAAGGAACCCAGACCAATCAGCCCCAGCATTTT,CASSQGTQTNQPQHF
TRBV5-4,TRBD1,-,TRBJ2-1,TGTGCCAACAGTGGGGAAGGGACACAGGGGAATGAGCAGTTCTTC,CANSGEGTQGNEQFF
TRBV9,TRBD2,-,TRBJ2-1,TGTGCCAGCAGCGCGCCGACTAGCGGGAGGGCAAGTGAGCAGTTCTTC,CASSAPTSGRASEQFF
TRBV14,TRBD2,-,TRBJ2-3,TGTGCCAGCCGTAGCGGGAGGAGAACAGATACGCAGTATTTT,CASRSGRRTDTQYF
TRBV6-2/TRBV6-3,-,-,TRBJ2-7,TGTGCCAGCAGTTTGACAGCCATGTCCTACGAGCAGTACTTC,CASSLTAMSYEQYF
TRBV5-5,-,-,TRBJ1-6,TGTGCCAGCAGCCCGGGGGCAGGAGCGGCCAATTCACCCCTCCACTTT,CASSPGAGAANSPLHF
TRBV7-8,-,-,TRBJ1-1,TGTGCCAGCAGCTATCACCCCAGGACTGCCGGGGACACTGAAGCTTTCTTT,CASSYHPRTAGDTEAFF
TRBV7-2,TRBD2,-,TRBJ2-1,TGTGCCAGCAGCTCGAGCGGGACGGTCAATGAGCAGTTCTTC,CASSSSGTVNEQFF
TRBV6-6,TRBD2,-,TRBJ2-1,TGTGCCAGCAGTTCCGGGGGGCCTAGCGGGAGTCGCGAGCAGTTCTTC,CASSSGGPSGSREQFF
TRBV7-9,-,-,TRBJ1-2,TGTGCCAGCAGCAGTCAGCTCTCCTATGGCTACACCTTC,CASSSQLSYGYTF
TRBV7-2,-,-,TRBJ2-3,TGTGCCAGCAGCTTAGGACTTGGCACAGATACGCAGTATTTT,CASSLGLGTDTQYF
TRBV3-1/TRBV3-2,-,once,TRBJ1-6,TGTGCCAGCAGCCTCAAACCCCACGGGCCCCTCCACTTT,CASSLKPHGPLHF
TRBV29-1,-,-,TRBJ2-1,TGCAGCGTCCCCGGAGGGGCCAGTGAGCAGTTCTTC,CSVPGGASEQFF
TRBV7-3,-,-,TRBJ1-1,TGTGCCAGCAGCTTAACCAGCCTGGTATCTGAAGCTTTCTTT,CASSLTSLVSEAFF
TRBV9,-,-,TRBJ2-5,TGTGCCAGCAGCGTCGGACGAGGGGTGGAGACCCAGTACTTC,CASSVGRGVETQYF
TRBV11-2,-,-,TRBJ1-1,TGTGCCAGCAGACTACAGGGCGGAAGGAACACTGAAGCTTTCTTT,CASRLQGGRNTEAFF
TRBV5-6,-,-,TRBJ2-1,TGTGCCAGCAGCCCCGCCCCTAGCGACGAGCAGTTCTTC,CASSPAPSDEQFF